One and the same sample provided the 30 T cell receptor beta chains below, sequenced in a study of patients and donors after allogeneic stem cell transplantation. TCRdb independently ran MiXCR on the RT-PCR reads; one entry per CDR3 protein. The data show about 160,000 distinct CDR3 sequences, roughly 31% seen once. Sequencing input: blood, either unsorted or a sorted T cell fraction (not recorded which). All receptors derive from a human donor who was either an allogeneic HSCT recipient or a stem cell or donor lymphocyte infusion donor (not recorded which). It is not recorded whose cells these are; they may come from a transplant donor.

The chain is built from TRBV12-3 or TRBV12-4 and TRBJ1-1; 7 nucleotides align to TRBD1. The V and J ends lost 2 bases and 0 bases, in that order; junction bases with no gene match: 3. CDR3 length: 15 residues. The DNA for the CDR3 is TGTGCCAGCAGTTTACTAGGGGGCTTGAACACTGAAGCTTTCTTT. It yields the protein CASSLLGGLNTEAFF.

The chain recombines TRBV18 with TRBJ2-1; the match to TRBD2 covers 7 bases. Germline V gene sequence: CDR1 KGHSH, CDR2 LQKENI. CDR3 length: 16 amino acids. Trimming at V came to 0 bases and at J to 10 bases, leaving 12 bases not matched to a gene. The CDR3 DNA is TGTGCCAGCTCACCACCCCCGGGACGCTCGGGAGGAGAGCAGTTCTTC. This encodes CASSPPPGRSGGEQFF.

The chain couples TRBV10-3 to TRBJ1-5; D remains ambiguous. Trimming left V 0 bases short and J 0 bases short, with 9 bases between. Germline CDR1 and CDR2: ENHRY and SYGVKD. CDR3 length: 16 amino acids. CDR3 protein: CAISESTDLSNQPQHF. Here the CDR3 DNA reads TGTGCCATCAGTGAGTCTACTGACCTTAGCAATCAGCCCCAGCATTTT.

There are a few counts of this clonotype. The J gene is TRBJ2-4, the V gene TRBV25-1; D possibly corresponds to TRBD2 (5 bases). Deletions cut 8 bases from V and 7 bases from J, with 18 bases between. The CDR3 length is 14 residues. Germline CDR1 is MGHDK and CDR2 is SYGVNS. CDR3 protein: CASSGSGVVNIQYF. CDR3 nucleotide sequence: TGTGCCAGCTCCGGGTCCGGGGTGGTTAACATTCAGTACTTC.

The chain joins TRBV5-1 to TRBJ2-5; a weak D match, TRBD1 (6 bases). Germline CDR1 reads SGHRS; CDR2 reads YFSETQ. Trimming stripped 2 bases from V and 4 bases from J, with 9 bases between. The CDR3 consists of 13 residues. DNA of the CDR3: TGCGCCAGCAGCTTACAGGGCCTAGAGACCCAGTACTTC. It encodes CASSLQGLETQYF. Filled out from reference TRBV5-1 and TRBJ2-5, the complete variable domain reads KAGVTQTPRYLIKTRGQQVTLSCSPISGHRSVSWYQQTPGQGLQFLFEYFSETQRNKGNFPGRFSGRQFSNSRSEMNVSTLELGDSALYLCASSLQGLETQYFGPGTRLLVL.

This clonotype was observed a few times. The V gene is TRBV25-1, the J gene TRBJ2-5, with unresolved D. Trimming cost V 4 bases and J 5 bases, with 14 bases left between them. The CDR3 consists of 14 residues. In germline, CDR1 is MGHDK, CDR2 SYGVNS. The CDR3 coding sequence is TGTGCCAGCAGTGTTTACAGAGACCGGGAGACCCAGTACTTC. Translating it yields CASSVYRDRETQYF.

There are a few counts of this clonotype. The rearrangement joins TRBV5-1 to TRBJ2-7; D gene ambiguous. V was pared by 2 bases and J by 1 base, with 10 bases between. The germline CDR1 and CDR2 sequences are SGHRS and YFSETQ. This CDR3 has 14 amino acids. Written as DNA, the CDR3 is TGCGCCAGCAGCTTAACGGACGGATCCTACGAGCAGTACTTC. Its translation is CASSLTDGSYEQYF.

This clonotype has only a few counts. The V and J genes are TRBV9 and TRBJ1-5; D unclear. With 0 bases removed from V and 3 bases from J, the gap between germline ends came to 4 bases. CDR1 and CDR2 from the germline V gene are SGDLS and YYNGEE. CDR3 length: 13 residues. The CDR3 protein is CASSVGNNQPQHF. CDR3 DNA sequence: TGTGCCAGCAGCGTAGGGAACAATCAGCCCCAGCATTTT.

CDR3 residues: CASSPGTSGSTQYF. The CDR3 region has the DNA TGTGCCAGCAGTCCCGGGACTAGCGGCTCCACGCAGTATTTT. V and J are TRBV2 and TRBJ2-3, with 11 bases fitting TRBD2. Germline lookup yields CDR1 SNHLY and CDR2 FYNNEI. The CDR3 covers 14 residues. J gave up 9 bases and V 5 bases, and 7 bases lay outside the gene matches. The variable domain in full, completed from reference TRBV2 and TRBJ2-3, reads EPEVTQTPSHQVTQMGQEVILRCVPISNHLYFYWYRQILGQKVEFLVSFYNNEISEKSEIFDDQFSVERPDGSNFTLKIRSTKLEDSAMYFCASSPGTSGSTQYFGPGTRLTVL.

CDR3: CSVMGQGRANSPLHF. The DNA for the CDR3 is TGCAGTGTTATGGGACAGGGACGAGCCAATTCACCCCTCCACTTT. The chain joins TRBV20-1 to TRBJ1-6, with TRBD1 identical over 9 bases. CDR3 size: 15 residues. V was clipped by 7 bases and J by 7 bases; unmatched bases: 11. Germline CDR1 DFQATT, CDR2 SNEGSKA (reference sequence).

The genes are TRBV20-1 and TRBJ2-1; TRBD2 matches 7 bases. With 5 bases clipped from V and 7 bases from J, the junction kept 17 bases outside the gene matches. Germline V gives CDR1 DFQATT, CDR2 SNEGSKA (reference sequence). CDR3 length equals 16 residues. This CDR3 is CSAHPASGPGGNEQFF. DNA for the CDR3: TGCAGTGCTCACCCCGCTAGCGGCCCCGGGGGGAATGAGCAGTTCTTC.

J is TRBJ2-7 and V is TRBV4-2; tentatively, D is TRBD2 (5 bases). V lost 1 base and J 2 bases, leaving 18 bases between the germline ends. Germline assignment: CDR1 LGHNA and CDR2 YNFKEQ. The CDR3 contains 17 residues. The CDR3 spells CASSQAVTRLATYEQYF. The CDR3 DNA reads as TGTGCCAGCAGCCAAGCGGTTACGAGGCTAGCCACCTACGAGCAGTACTTC.

V and J are TRBV4-3 and TRBJ2-2; TRBD1 matches at 8 bases. The CDR3 spans 15 residues. Germline V gene lookup returns CDR1 LGHNA and CDR2 YSLEER. V lost 4 bases to trimming and J lost 2 bases; unmatched junction nucleotides: 3. The CDR3 sequence: CASSRQGTNTGELFF. Here the CDR3 DNA reads TGCGCCAGCAGCCGACAGGGGACCAACACCGGGGAGCTGTTTTTT.

This chain joins TRBV3-1 and TRBJ1-1; D is ambiguous. The length of the CDR3 is 12 residues. The V and J ends lost 1 base and 7 bases respectively, with 7 bases between them. Germline loops: CDR1 LGHDT, CDR2 YNNKEL (reference sequence). The CDR3 is CASSQGPSEAFF. The CDR3 DNA is TGTGCCAGCAGCCAAGGACCGAGTGAAGCTTTCTTT.

The V call is TRBV7-3, the J call TRBJ2-5, with TRBD1 matching 10 bases. Germline CDR1 and CDR2: SGHTA and FQGTGA. The CDR3 runs to 14 residues. The junction had 5 bases not matched to a gene; V was cut back by 5 bases and J by 5 bases. This CDR3 is CASSKGQGLETQYF. DNA for the CDR3: TGTGCCAGCAGCAAGGGACAGGGGTTGGAGACCCAGTACTTC.

This clonotype has just one count. This chain links TRBV28 with TRBJ2-1, with 7 bases lining up with TRBD2. The ends lost 6 bases at V and 6 bases at J; junction bases unmatched: 8. Germline V gene sequence: CDR1 MDHEN, CDR2 SYDVKM. This CDR3 is built from 14 residues. CDR3 loop: CASRPPGGFNEQFF. The CDR3 nucleotides read TGTGCCAGCAGACCTCCGGGAGGTTTCAATGAGCAGTTCTTC.

The chain carries TRBV10-1 and TRBJ2-5, with D tentatively TRBD1 (5 bases). CDR1 is WNHNN and CDR2 is SYGVQD in the germline V gene (reference sequence). The CDR3 has 13 amino acids. V lost 9 bases to trimming and J lost 4 bases, with 15 bases between them. CDR3 bases: TGCGCCAGATCATCAGGGTGGGGAGAGACCCAGTACTTC. Protein product: CARSSGWGETQYF.

This clonotype was recorded at least ten times. The chain employs TRBV12-3 or TRBV12-4 and TRBJ1-2; 9 bases are a match to TRBD1. Unmatched junction bases numbered 10, after V lost 6 bases and J lost 5 bases. The CDR3 is 15 amino acids. The CDR3 reads CASSFPGQGFYGYTF. For the CDR3, the DNA is TGTGCCAGCAGCTTCCCGGGACAGGGATTTTATGGCTACACCTTC.

This clonotype was recorded a few times. The chain carries TRBV4-2 and TRBJ2-7; D is perhaps TRBD2 (6 bases). From germline, CDR1 is LGHNA and CDR2 YNFKEQ. The V end lost 0 bases, the J end lost 4 bases, and 7 bases lay between the germline ends. This CDR3 comprises 13 residues. The CDR3 here is CASSQDGSYEQYF. In DNA, the CDR3 is TGTGCCAGCAGCCAAGACGGGAGTTACGAGCAGTACTTC.

This sequence joins TRBV10-3 and TRBJ2-5; either TRBD1 or TRBD2 may fit D (5 bases each). V dropped 4 bases and J dropped 0 bases, with 9 bases sitting between them. The CDR3 consists of 14 residues. Germline assignment: CDR1 ENHRY and CDR2 SYGVKD. The CDR3 loop reads CAISAGQNQETQYF. CDR3 in DNA: TGTGCCATCAGTGCGGGGCAAAACCAAGAGACCCAGTACTTC.

The chain links TRBV20-1 to TRBJ1-4, with D perhaps matching TRBD1 (5 bases). CDR1 is DFQATT, CDR2 SNEGSKA, per germline (reference sequence). V was pared by 5 bases and J by 8 bases, with 18 bases between. This CDR3 is built from 14 residues. Here the CDR3 DNA reads TGCAGTGCTCCTCGGTTAGGGGAAAGGGAAAAACTGTTTTTT. As protein: CSAPRLGEREKLFF.

The chain joins TRBV12-3 or TRBV12-4 to TRBJ2-1; D perhaps matches TRBD2 (5 bases). The CDR3 is 15 amino acids. Trimming removed 5 bases at V and 3 bases at J, with 14 bases between. CDR3 loop: CASSPSGGVYNEQFF. CDR3 nucleotides: TGTGCCAGCAGTCCGAGCGGTGGCGTCTACAATGAGCAGTTCTTC.

The chain joins TRBV6-6 to TRBJ2-7; 9 nucleotides align to TRBD1. This CDR3 region has 16 residues. The germline V gene encodes CDR1 MNHNY and CDR2 SVGAGI (reference sequence). V dropped 8 bases and J dropped 2; count of bases not matched to a gene: 13. The CDR3 nucleotides read TGTGCCAGCCTTCGTCCCTCCGGGACAGGGACCTACGAGCAGTACTTC. Its protein is CASLRPSGTGTYEQYF.

This clonotype was seen ten or more times. V and J are TRBV7-3 and TRBJ1-1; 10 bases are shared with TRBD1. Germline V gene data show CDR1 as SGHTA and CDR2 as FQGTGA. The CDR3 spans 14 residues. With V trimmed by 5 bases and J by 5 bases, 5 bases remained unmatched. The CDR3 nucleotides read TGTGCCAGCAGCCCGGGACAGGGGAATACTGAAGCTTTCTTT. This translates into CASSPGQGNTEAFF. The full variable domain, in which reference TRBV7-3 and TRBJ1-1 provide the parts outside the CDR3, is GAGVSQTPSNKVTEKGKYVELRCDPISGHTALYWYRQSLGQGPEFLIYFQGTGAADDSGLPNDRFFAVRPEGSVSTLKIQRTERGDSAVYLCASSPGQGNTEAFFGQGTRLTVV.

This clonotype has only a few counts. The rearrangement joins TRBV20-1 to TRBJ2-2, with unresolved D. Trimming took off 3 bases at V and 6 bases at J, with 2 bases between the two ends. The CDR3 has 10 residues. The V gene's germline CDR1 is DFQATT and CDR2 SNEGSKA (reference sequence). The CDR3 spells CSASSGELFF. CDR3 bases: TGCAGTGCTAGCTCCGGGGAGCTGTTTTTT.

The genes are TRBV29-1 and TRBJ1-5; perhaps TRBD1 as D (5 bases). V was trimmed by 4 bases and J by 3 bases, leaving 10 bases between them. Germline V lookup: CDR1 SQVTM, CDR2 ANQGSEA. The CDR3 has 13 amino acids. The CDR3 nucleotides read TGCAGCGTTGCCCAGGGAAACAATCAGCCCCAGCATTTT. The encoded protein is CSVAQGNNQPQHF.

The table lists this clonotype with a few counts. V and J are TRBV4-1 and TRBJ2-1; D not certain. Germline CDR1 and CDR2: MGHRA and YSYEKL. The ends were cut back, 1 base at V and 2 bases at J, with 18 bases in the middle. The CDR3 contains 18 residues. The CDR3 DNA reads as TGCGCCAGCAGCCAAGTCCCCCCACCGATTAACGCCTACAATGAGCAGTTCTTC. The encoded protein is CASSQVPPPINAYNEQFF.

This clonotype has at least ten counts. The chain joins TRBV28 to TRBJ1-1; no firm D call. The V end lost 7 bases, the J end lost 8 bases, and 20 bases lay between the germline ends. The germline CDR1 and CDR2 sequences are MDHEN and SYDVKM. The CDR3 loop spans 14 amino acids. Here the CDR3 DNA reads TGTGCCAGCATCCTCCCAGGAAGTCAGAGAGAAGCTTTCTTT. Protein: CASILPGSQREAFF.

This clonotype was detected a few times. In DNA form, the CDR3 reads TGTGCCAGCCTCACAGGGGGCGGCACTGAAGCTTTCTTT. Translation gives CASLTGGGTEAFF. The rearrangement uses TRBV6-2 or TRBV6-3 and TRBJ1-1, with 9 bases that match TRBD1. Trimming at V came to 8 bases and at J to 4 bases, leaving 5 bases not matched to a gene. Germline V lookup: CDR1 MNHEY, CDR2 SVGEGT. The CDR3 has 13 amino acids.

This clonotype was detected only a few times. The J gene is TRBJ2-7, the V gene TRBV29-1; maybe TRBD1 (5 bases). Germline V gives CDR1 SQVTM, CDR2 ANQGSEA. Trimming cost V 7 bases and J 7 bases, with 14 bases left between them. The CDR3 is made up of 11 amino acids. DNA for the CDR3: TGCAGCGCCAGTGGGGCTGGGGAGCAGTACTTC. The encoded protein is CSASGAGEQYF.